This record concerns one TCR beta chain sequence. Original handling: Estimated nucleated cell counts came from reference gene primer amplification. Assay used: immunoSEQ multiplex PCR; TCRdb lists only in-frame clones, some missing. V and J calls and clone size are copied from that table; D and trimming were computed from the DNA. The sample contains almost 35,000 clones, 70% to 80% of which appear only once. Looked up from germline, CDR1 is SGHTA and CDR2 is FQGNSA. Trimming removed 1 base from V and 5 bases from J, with 18 bases in between. The length of the CDR3 is 17 residues. These data are taken from a study of blood T cell repertoires in COVID-19. Across the whole study: Collection of acute and convalescent COVID-19 samples took place in the United States, Italy and Spain. Sources were T cells, B-cell-depleted T cells, or PBMCs; the material itself was cDNA or gDNA.

The sequencing sample was made of peripheral blood. The genes are TRBV7-2 and TRBJ2-1; TRBD2 might be the D (5 bases). This receptor was taken from an elderly man with acute or convalescent COVID-19. The CDR3 spells CASSLVRGRKFNNEQFF. The DNA for the CDR3 is TGTGCCAGCAGCTTAGTGCGAGGGCGCAAATTTAACAATGAGCAGTTCTTC.